The 15 T cell receptor beta chains below were found in one sample sequenced in a study of T cells in Graves' hyperthyroidism and ophthalmopathy. Authors of the study amplified TCR beta CDR3 regions from RNA transcripts. First-round RT-PCR of the TCR CDR3 relied on the HTBI primer set. A single record per CDR3 protein comes from TCRdb applying MiXCR to the multiplex PCR reads. The table includes more than 300,000 distinct CDR3 sequences, roughly 13% detected once. Sequenced material: blood. The source is a woman between 55 and 75 years old with Graves' hyperthyroidism.

The chain has TRBV7-9 and TRBJ2-5, with TRBD2 matching 9 bases. There are 18 residues in the CDR3. Looked up from germline, CDR1 is SEHNR and CDR2 is FQNEAQ (reference sequence). J lost 5 bases, V lost 5 bases, and 18 bases had no gene match. CDR3 nucleotides: TGTGCCAGCAGCCCGCCGTGGGTAGCGGGAGACTTGGGGGAGACCCAGTACTTC. Its translation: CASSPPWVAGDLGETQYF.

This clonotype was detected ten times or more. This chain joins TRBV12-3 or TRBV12-4 and TRBJ1-1, with D perhaps matching TRBD1 (6 bases). The V end lost 3 bases, the J end lost 5 bases, and 16 bases lay between the germline ends. The CDR3 covers 15 residues. The CDR3 loop reads CASSFYRGAVTEAFF. CDR3 coding DNA: TGTGCCAGCAGTTTTTACCGGGGGGCGGTTACTGAAGCTTTCTTT.

This clonotype was seen at least ten times. This chain links TRBV11-2 with TRBJ2-1, with 8 bases fitting TRBD1. This CDR3 spans 15 amino acids. The V and J ends lost 1 base and 8 bases, in that order; junction bases with no gene match: 7. Per germline, CDR1 SGHAT and CDR2 FQNNGV. In DNA form, the CDR3 reads TGTGCCAGCAGCTTAGGGACAGGGAAGTCGGATGAGCAGTTCTTC. Its translation is CASSLGTGKSDEQFF.

This clonotype was counted many times. The V call is TRBV7-3, the J call TRBJ2-3; TRBD1 matches 8 bases. Germline V gene lookup returns CDR1 SGHTA and CDR2 FQGTGA. The CDR3 is 14 residues long. V was clipped by 4 bases and J by 6 bases; unmatched bases: 6. CDR3 nucleotide sequence: TGTGCCAGCAGCTCAGGGGGCGCGGGGGATACGCAGTATTTT. Amino acids: CASSSGGAGDTQYF.

The V call is TRBV7-9, the J call TRBJ2-5; tentative D call: TRBD2 (7 bases). The CDR3 loop spans 15 amino acids. V was pared by 5 bases and J by 2 bases, with 15 bases between. CDR1 is SEHNR, CDR2 FQNEAQ, per germline (reference sequence). The CDR3 region has the DNA TGTGCCAGCAGCCTCGGCGGGGGACATCAAGAGACCCAGTACTTC. Protein sequence: CASSLGGGHQETQYF.

This chain joins TRBV12-3 or TRBV12-4 and TRBJ1-6, with unresolved D. The CDR3 runs to 15 residues. Trimming took 5 bases from V and 9 from J, leaving 17 bases between them. The CDR3 DNA follows: TGTGCCAGCAGTCCTCAATCTACCTCGGGTTCACCCCTCCACTTT. Residues: CASSPQSTSGSPLHF.

This clonotype was picked up many times. V and J are TRBV2 and TRBJ2-1; D may match TRBD1 or TRBD2 (6 bases each). Germline-derived CDR1 and CDR2 are SNHLY and FYNNEI. Trimming took off 3 bases at V and 9 bases at J, with 15 bases between the two ends. This CDR3 has 14 residues. CDR3 region: CASSDTVQGGEQFF. The DNA for the CDR3 is TGTGCCAGCAGTGACACCGTACAGGGAGGTGAGCAGTTCTTC.

Many counts were recorded for this clonotype. The chain's CDR3 is CASSQDRGGTDTQYF. The CDR3 DNA sequence: TGTGCCAGCAGTCAAGACAGGGGAGGAACAGATACGCAGTATTTT. The genes are TRBV28 and TRBJ2-3; TRBD1 matches at 8 bases. With V trimmed by 5 bases and J by 3 bases, 7 bases remained unmatched. This CDR3 comprises 15 residues. Germline V gene data show CDR1 as MDHEN and CDR2 as SYDVKM.

This clonotype came up a few times. V usage is TRBV9 and J usage is TRBJ2-2, with 9 bases fitting TRBD1. The J segment lost 5 bases and the V segment lost 3 bases, leaving 8 bases of the junction unmatched. CDR3 size: 16 residues. The germline V gene has CDR1 SGDLS and CDR2 YYNGEE. The DNA of the CDR3 is TGTGCCAGCAGCGGGATCGACAGGGGGGGAACCGGGGAGCTGTTTTTT. Translating gives CASSGIDRGGTGELFF.

This clonotype was observed a handful of times. V usage is TRBV6-2 or TRBV6-3 and J usage is TRBJ2-6, with D perhaps TRBD1 (6 bases). The germline V and J ends were trimmed by 6 bases and 4 bases, with 10 bases remaining between them. Per the germline V gene, CDR1 is MNHEY and CDR2 is SVGEGT. The length of the CDR3 is 14 residues. The CDR3 region has the DNA TGTGCCAGCAGCAACAGGGCCGGGGCCAACGTCCTGACTTTC. Translated: CASSNRAGANVLTF.

This clonotype was picked up many times. The V call is TRBV5-6, the J call TRBJ1-2, with D possibly matching TRBD1 (5 bases). Germline CDR1 SGHDT, CDR2 YYEEEE. This CDR3 spans 13 amino acids. V dropped 0 bases and J dropped 8 bases, with 11 bases sitting between them. CDR3 loop: CASSLGQLRGYTF. The CDR3 coding sequence is TGTGCCAGCAGCTTGGGACAGCTTAGGGGCTACACCTTC.

This clonotype has ten or more counts. The V gene is TRBV28, the J gene TRBJ1-2; no clear D gene. Germline loops: CDR1 MDHEN, CDR2 SYDVKM. The V and J ends lost 7 bases and 6 bases respectively, with 24 bases between them. The CDR3 has 16 residues. The CDR3 DNA is TGTGCCAGCACGACAAGCAAAAATCAGTGGGTCGATGGCTACACCTTC. Translated: CASTTSKNQWVDGYTF.

This clonotype was counted ten times or more. The rearrangement links TRBV11-2 to TRBJ2-1, with D perhaps given as TRBD1 or TRBD2 (5 bases each). This CDR3 is 16 amino acids long. Per the germline V gene, CDR1 is SGHAT and CDR2 is FQNNGV. Trimming pared 2 bases from V and 7 bases from J, leaving 18 bases between. CDR3 DNA: TGTGCCAGCAGCTTAAACCCCGGGGACCTTGGGAATGAGCAGTTCTTC. Amino acid sequence: CASSLNPGDLGNEQFF.

This clonotype has at least ten counts. The rearrangement links TRBV6-1 to TRBJ2-7, with TRBD1 identical over 9 bases. The CDR3 is 15 amino acids. Per the germline V gene, CDR1 is MNHNS and CDR2 is SASEGT. The V segment lost 6 bases and the J segment 0 bases; nucleotides outside the gene matches: 6. The CDR3 sequence: CASRPGTGLSYEQYF. The DNA of the CDR3 is TGTGCCAGCAGGCCCGGGACAGGGCTCTCCTACGAGCAGTACTTC.

This clonotype was found many times. J is TRBJ2-5 and V is TRBV16; 12 bases align to TRBD1. The CDR3 runs to 17 residues. Per the germline V gene, CDR1 is KGHSY and CDR2 is FQNENV. V was pared by 2 bases and J by 5 bases, with 9 bases of the junction left unmatched. CDR3 in amino acids: CASSQRDRGRGMETQYF. DNA for the CDR3: TGTGCCAGCAGCCAAAGGGACAGGGGGCGCGGTATGGAGACCCAGTACTTC.